The 17 T cell receptor beta chains reported below all come from one sample, sequenced in a study of blood T cell repertoires in COVID-19. Profiling relied on immunoSEQ multiplex PCR, and the TCRdb table lists in-frame clones only, not all of them. Of approximately 70,000 clones listed, 82% are singletons. Sequenced: peripheral blood. The receptor source for this set is a woman aged 80 or over with acute or convalescent COVID-19.

The J gene is TRBJ2-7, the V gene TRBV6-5; D might be TRBD1 (6 bases). The CDR3 has 13 residues. The germline V gene has CDR1 MNHEY and CDR2 SVGAGI. V lost 8 bases to trimming and J lost 0 bases, with 11 bases between them. The chain's CDR3 is CASVGAPSYEQYF. The DNA for the CDR3 is TGTGCCAGCGTGGGGGCCCCCTCCTACGAGCAGTACTTC.

This clone was seen more than once but under ten times. The chain recombines TRBV19 with TRBJ1-5; no firm D call. CDR1 is LNHDA, CDR2 SQIVND, per germline (reference sequence). Trimming stripped 2 bases from V and 3 bases from J, with 8 bases between. The CDR3 runs to 14 residues. CDR3 sequence reads: CASSIRQANQPQHF. The CDR3 DNA reads as TGTGCCAGTAGTATACGGCAGGCCAATCAGCCCCAGCATTTT.

The CDR3 DNA sequence: TGTGCCAGCTGGGGACAGTACCAAGAGACCCAGTACTTC. Encoded protein: CASWGQYQETQYF. The chain recombines TRBV2 with TRBJ2-5; 7 nucleotides align to TRBD1. V lost 8 bases to trimming and J lost 0 bases; unmatched junction nucleotides: 3. CDR1 and CDR2 (germline): SNHLY, FYNNEI. This CDR3 spans 13 amino acids.

The V call is TRBV7-9, the J call TRBJ2-3, with 11 positions matching TRBD2. The CDR3 runs to 16 residues. The junction had 6 bases not matched to a gene; V was cut back by 5 bases and J by 2 bases. Looked up from germline, CDR1 is SEHNR and CDR2 is FQNEAQ (reference sequence). Here the CDR3 reads CASSPGLADLTDTQYF. The CDR3 DNA sequence: TGTGCCAGCAGCCCGGGACTAGCGGACCTCACAGATACGCAGTATTTT.

The chain recombines TRBV19 with TRBJ1-1, with TRBD1 identical over 8 bases. Per germline, CDR1 LNHDA and CDR2 SQIVND (reference sequence). The CDR3 length is 16 residues. V lost 5 bases, J lost 0 bases, and 8 bases stayed unmatched. The CDR3 nucleotides read TGTGCCAGTAGTTCCCCGGGACAGGCAATGAACACTGAAGCTTTCTTT. This translates into CASSSPGQAMNTEAFF.

This clone came up once. The J gene is TRBJ1-4, the V gene TRBV6-1; maybe TRBD1 (5 bases). V was pared by 2 bases and J by 4 bases, with 11 bases between. The CDR3 contains 15 residues. The germline V gene encodes CDR1 MNHNS and CDR2 SASEGT. The CDR3 coding sequence is TGTGCCAGCAGTGAATTTGGGGGAGGTAATGAAAAACTGTTTTTT. Its protein product is CASSEFGGGNEKLFF.

The rearrangement joins TRBV7-8 to TRBJ2-7; 7 nucleotides line up with TRBD2. Germline loops: CDR1 SGHVS, CDR2 FQNEAQ. V gave up 1 base and J gave up 6 bases; unmatched junction bases: 6. The CDR3 totals 14 residues. Here the CDR3 reads CASSLVSGNGEQYF. In nucleotides, the CDR3 is TGTGCCAGCAGCTTAGTCAGCGGGAACGGCGAGCAGTACTTC.

The V and J genes are TRBV27 and TRBJ1-1; 9 nucleotides agree with TRBD1. CDR1 and CDR2 from the germline V gene are MNHEY and SMNVEV (reference sequence). V shed 5 bases, J shed 2 bases, and the junction held 9 bases outside the gene matches. The CDR3 is 16 amino acids. The CDR3 nucleotides are TGTGCCAGCAGTCCCCCCACAGGGGGCTCCAACACTGAAGCTTTCTTT. This sequence encodes CASSPPTGGSNTEAFF.

The chain is built from TRBV25-1 and TRBJ1-3; D remains ambiguous. V was clipped by 2 bases and J by 5 bases, with 16 bases between them. This CDR3 contains 16 residues. The V gene's germline CDR1 is MGHDK and CDR2 SYGVNS. CDR3 in amino acids: CASSEAGFASRNTIYF. The CDR3 region has the DNA TGTGCCAGCAGTGAAGCGGGATTTGCTTCTCGAAACACCATATATTTT.

The V gene is TRBV11-2, the J gene TRBJ1-4, with TRBD1 matching over 11 bases. J was trimmed by 7 bases and V by 1 base; bases with no gene match: 5. The length of the CDR3 is 16 residues. Germline V gene lookup returns CDR1 SGHAT and CDR2 FQNNGV. DNA for the CDR3: TGTGCCAGCAGCTTAGGAGGGGGGACAGGGGGTGAAAAACTGTTTTTT. Residues: CASSLGGGTGGEKLFF.

This sequence joins TRBV4-3 and TRBJ2-3, with D possibly matching TRBD2 (5 bases). With 1 base removed from V and 3 bases from J, the gap between germline ends came to 14 bases. The CDR3 covers 16 residues. Germline CDR1 and CDR2: LGHNA and YSLEER. The CDR3 region has the DNA TGCGCCAGCAGCCAAGGGTCGAGCCTAGCAACAGATACGCAGTATTTT. Its protein is CASSQGSSLATDTQYF.

The rearrangement uses TRBV6-5 and TRBJ1-5; D is unresolved. The V gene lost 0 bases and the J gene lost 6 bases, with 15 bases spanning the gap. Germline V gene data show CDR1 as MNHEY and CDR2 as SVGAGI. This CDR3 is built from 16 residues. CDR3 nucleotides: TGTGCCAGCAGTTACTCTGCGCCCAATTCGGGTCAGCCCCAGCATTTT. Amino acids: CASSYSAPNSGQPQHF.

The chain recombines TRBV28 with TRBJ2-5; 8 nucleotides agree with TRBD1. Germline values: CDR1 MDHEN, CDR2 SYDVKM. Trimming removed 6 bases from V and 9 bases from J; junction bases left unmatched: 6. The CDR3 has 12 amino acids. The CDR3 nucleotides are TGTGCCAGCAGCCGACAGGGGTTGGCCCAGTACTTC. It specifies CASSRQGLAQYF.

The V and J genes are TRBV6-2 or TRBV6-3 and TRBJ2-1; no definite D call. The CDR3 is 12 residues long. Trimming left V 4 bases short and J 8 bases short, with 9 bases between. Per germline, CDR1 MNHEY and CDR2 SVGEGT. The CDR3 reads CASSFSSHEQFF. Here the CDR3 DNA reads TGTGCCAGCAGTTTTTCCTCCCATGAGCAGTTCTTC.

This chain links TRBV7-2 with TRBJ2-7; 8 bases line up with TRBD2. Germline V gene sequence: CDR1 SGHTA, CDR2 FQGNSA. Trimming took 6 bases from V and 2 from J; bases not matched to a gene: 6. The CDR3 is 14 residues long. The DNA for the CDR3 is TGTGCCAGCAGACCAACGGGACTAGCCTACGAGCAGTACTTC. Amino acid sequence: CASRPTGLAYEQYF.

The chain has TRBV21-1 and TRBJ1-3; the table names TRBD1, a call not compared with the DNA. TRBV21-1 is tagged as a pseudogene. The CDR3 consists of 16 residues. The CDR3 reads CASSKYRDRGEDTIYF. The CDR3, as DNA: TGTGCCAGCAGCAAGTACCGGGACAGGGGAGAGGACACCATATATTTT.

This clone was seen a single time. The rearrangement joins TRBV2 to TRBJ1-5; 8 bases are shared with TRBD1. Looked up from germline, CDR1 is SNHLY and CDR2 is FYNNEI. The ends lost 4 bases at V and 6 bases at J; junction bases unmatched: 14. The length of the CDR3 is 17 residues. CDR3 protein: CASSVPPDRVIFQPQHF. As DNA, the CDR3 is TGTGCCAGCAGTGTTCCCCCGGACAGGGTAATTTTTCAGCCCCAGCATTTT.